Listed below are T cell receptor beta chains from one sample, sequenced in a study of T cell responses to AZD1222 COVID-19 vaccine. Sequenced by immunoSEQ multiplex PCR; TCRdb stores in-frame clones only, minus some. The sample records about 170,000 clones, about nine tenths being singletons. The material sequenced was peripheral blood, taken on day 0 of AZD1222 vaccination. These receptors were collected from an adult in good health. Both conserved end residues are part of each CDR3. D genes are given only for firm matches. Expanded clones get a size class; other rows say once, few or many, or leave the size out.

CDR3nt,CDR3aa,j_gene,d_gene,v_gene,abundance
TGTGCCAGCAGACAGGGCCACACTGAAGCTTTCTTT,CASRQGHTEAFF,TRBJ1-1,NA,TRBV12-3/TRBV12-4,NA
TGTGCCAGCAGCTTAGCGAAAGAGTTAAGGGGGCACAATAACTATGGCTACACCTTC,CASSLAKELRGHNNYGYTF,TRBJ1-2,TRBD1,TRBV7-2,once
TGTGCCATCAGTGAACCTAGAGCGAACACCGGGGAGCTGTTTTTT,CAISEPRANTGELFF,TRBJ2-2,NA,TRBV10-3,NA
TGTGCCAGCAGTCAGACAGGTCTGGGTGACCTACAGCAGTACTTC,CASSQTGLGDLQQYF,TRBJ2-7,NA,TRBV6-5,NA
TGTGCCAGCAGCTTGGGGGTAGGGCCCGGGAAGCCCCAGCATTTT,CASSLGVGPGKPQHF,TRBJ1-5,NA,TRBV7-2,NA
TGCGCCAGCAGCTTGCCCGACTCCAACACCGGGGAGCTGTTTTTT,CASSLPDSNTGELFF,TRBJ2-2,NA,TRBV5-1,NA
TGTGCCAGCAGCCACCTGTCGGGGGAGACCCAGTACTTC,CASSHLSGETQYF,TRBJ2-5,NA,TRBV6-5,NA
TGTGCCAGTACCATCCTCGCTCCATCTGGAAACACCATATATTTT,CASTILAPSGNTIYF,TRBJ1-3,NA,TRBV19,NA
TGTGCCAGCAGCCGCACTAGTGGGGAGACCCAGTACTTC,CASSRTSGETQYF,TRBJ2-5,NA,TRBV12-3/TRBV12-4,NA
TGTGCCAGCAAGGACAGGGGGGGATTTAATGAAAAACTGTTTTTT,CASKDRGGFNEKLFF,TRBJ1-4,TRBD1,TRBV27,NA
TGTGCCAGTAGTATGAAACTGGACAGTCCCAATTCACCCCTCCACTTT,CASSMKLDSPNSPLHF,TRBJ1-6,NA,TRBV19,NA
TGTGCCAGCACCCCCCAGGGGCACAGGGCCGCTGGAAACACCATATATTTT,CASTPQGHRAAGNTIYF,TRBJ1-3,NA,TRBV3-1/TRBV3-2,NA
TGTGCCAGCAGCTCGCGGGGGGGCAACACCGGGGAGCTGTTTTTT,CASSSRGGNTGELFF,TRBJ2-2,TRBD2,TRBV11-3,NA
TGTGCCAGCTCTTCAGGGCGCAATCAGCCCCAGCATTTT,CASSSGRNQPQHF,TRBJ1-5,NA,TRBV18,NA
TGCGCCAGCAGCAAGGGGGGAACCTACGAGCAGTACTTC,CASSKGGTYEQYF,TRBJ2-7,NA,TRBV5-1,NA
TGTGCCAGCGTCGGGCCCTATGGCTACACCTTC,CASVGPYGYTF,TRBJ1-2,NA,TRBV27,NA
TGTGCCAGCAGCCAGGGATATAATTCACCCCTCCACTTT,CASSQGYNSPLHF,TRBJ1-6,NA,TRBV14,once
TGTGCCAGTACCCACGGGGGGGCCTTCGGCGAGCAGTACTTC,CASTHGGAFGEQYF,TRBJ2-7,TRBD2,TRBV27,few
TGTGCCAGTAGTATGGCGGGACAGGGAACCTACGAGCAGTACTTC,CASSMAGQGTYEQYF,TRBJ2-7,TRBD1,TRBV19,few
TGTGCCAGCAGCCGTCAGGGCCGGGGGTCTGAAGGGGCTTTCTTT,CASSRQGRGSEGAFF,TRBJ1-1,NA,TRBV5-4,NA
TGTGCCTGGAGGTTCAGGGTCTACGAGCAGTACTTC,CAWRFRVYEQYF,TRBJ2-7,NA,TRBV30,NA
TGTGCCAGCAGCCAAGGCGGGGGGTATGGCTACACCTTC,CASSQGGGYGYTF,TRBJ1-2,NA,TRBV4-2,NA
TGTGCCAGGGGGGACTATGGCTACACCTTC,CARGDYGYTF,TRBJ1-2,NA,TRBV2,NA
TGTGCCAGCAGCCTCACCTTTACACAGTCCAAGGAGGATCAGCCCCAGCATTTT,CASSLTFTQSKEDQPQHF,TRBJ1-5,NA,TRBV7-9,once
TGTGCCAGCAGCTTGGATAGCAATCAGCCCCAGCATTTT,CASSLDSNQPQHF,TRBJ1-5,NA,TRBV5-4,NA
TGTGCCACCAGTGCCCCGGACGTACCAGATACGCAGTATTTT,CATSAPDVPDTQYF,TRBJ2-3,NA,TRBV24-1,NA
TGTGCCATCAGTGAAAGACAGGGCGTGGATTCACCCCTCCACTTT,CAISERQGVDSPLHF,TRBJ1-6,TRBD1,TRBV10-3,NA
TGTGCCAGCAGCTTCACCTTGTCTGGAAACACCATATATTTT,CASSFTLSGNTIYF,TRBJ1-3,NA,TRBV7-2,NA
TGTGCCAGCAGCAGGGGACCTTATAGCAATCAGCCCCAGCATTTT,CASSRGPYSNQPQHF,TRBJ1-5,NA,TRBV5-5,NA